One sample yielded the 22 T cell receptor beta chains listed below, sequenced in a study of tissue T cells after allogeneic stem cell transplantation. Using immunoSEQ multiplex PCR, the repertoire was profiled, and TCRdb retains in-frame clones only, with some absent. The sample carries about 43,000 clones, roughly 92% recorded once. Here the sequenced sample was blood, taken before transplantation. These receptors were collected from a woman aged 40-70 years who later had graft-versus-host disease after an allogeneic stem cell transplant.

CDR3 sequence: CASSYRGTQYF. The CDR3 DNA reads TGTGCCAGCAGTTATCGGGGTACGCAGTATTTT. This chain connects TRBV6-5 to TRBJ2-3; TRBD2 might be the D (5 bases). Trimming cost V 3 bases and J 8 bases, with 6 bases left between them. CDR3 size: 11 residues. The germline V gene has CDR1 MNHEY and CDR2 SVGAGI.

The chain uses TRBV7-2 and TRBJ2-5, with TRBD2 as a possible D gene (7 bases). The germline CDR1 and CDR2 sequences are SGHTA and FQGNSA. Trimming removed 7 bases from V and 1 base from J, with 16 bases in between. The CDR3 runs 15 residues. In DNA form, the CDR3 reads TGTGCCAGCACCATCAACGGGGGGCCCCAAGAGACCCAGTACTTC. Residues: CASTINGGPQETQYF.

This clone was counted between two and nine times. V and J are TRBV9 and TRBJ2-7, with D perhaps TRBD1 (6 bases). Germline CDR1 reads SGDLS; CDR2 reads YYNGEE. V was shortened by 4 bases and J by 1 base, with 9 bases between the two germline ends. This CDR3 has 13 amino acids. The CDR3 sequence is CASSPGTSYEQYF. The DNA for the CDR3 is TGTGCCAGCAGCCCGGGGACATCCTACGAGCAGTACTTC. The full variable domain, rest sourced from reference TRBV9 and TRBJ2-7, is DSGVTQTPKHLITATGQRVTLRCSPRSGDLSVYWYQQSLDQGLQFLIQYYNGEERAKGNILERFSAQQFPDLHSELNLSSLELGDSALYFCASSPGTSYEQYFGPGTRLTVT.

This chain uses TRBV18 with TRBJ2-1; the D gene could be TRBD1 or TRBD2 (5 bases each). Germline loops: CDR1 KGHSH, CDR2 LQKENI. Between the trimmed V and J ends, which lost 1 base and 4 bases, there was a span of 8 bases. The CDR3 extends over 14 amino acids. The CDR3 DNA reads TGTGCCAGCTCACCACAGGGACGGTACAATGAGCAGTTCTTC. Translated: CASSPQGRYNEQFF.

The chain joins TRBV30 to TRBJ2-5, with D possibly matching TRBD1 (6 bases). The germline CDR1 and CDR2 sequences are GTSNPN and SVGIG (reference sequence). The CDR3 contains 13 residues. Trimming pared 4 bases from V and 7 bases from J, leaving 16 bases between. The CDR3 spells CAWTRDIQGTQYF. The CDR3 nucleotides are TGTGCCTGGACTAGGGACATACAGGGGACCCAGTACTTC.

The gene calls are TRBV18 and TRBJ1-5, with D maybe TRBD1 (5 bases). The V gene lost 5 bases and the J gene lost 7 bases, with 18 bases spanning the gap. CDR1 is KGHSH and CDR2 is LQKENI in the germline V gene. This CDR3 has 15 amino acids. The CDR3 DNA sequence: TGTGCCAGCTCAGCAAAATCGGGACCAGGGCAGCCCCAGCATTTT. Translating it yields CASSAKSGPGQPQHF.

The chain combines TRBV30 with TRBJ2-5; 8 bases agree with TRBD2. The CDR3 totals 15 residues. In germline, CDR1 is GTSNPN, CDR2 SVGIG (reference sequence). V dropped 2 bases and J dropped 1; count of bases not matched to a gene: 6. CDR3 sequence: CAWSPGRAFQETQYF. The CDR3 nucleotides read TGTGCCTGGAGTCCCGGGAGGGCCTTCCAAGAGACCCAGTACTTC.

This clone was found a few times. The chain links TRBV15 to TRBJ2-1; a possible D gene is TRBD2 (6 bases). This CDR3 contains 16 residues. Germline-derived CDR1 and CDR2 are LNHNV and YYDKDF (reference sequence). With 3 bases removed from V and 8 bases from J, the gap between germline ends came to 20 bases. CDR3 in DNA: TGTGCCACCAGCAGCTCGCCGGGACTGGTTGCACATGAGCAGTTCTTC. Residues: CATSSSPGLVAHEQFF.

The chain combines TRBV10-3 with TRBJ2-7; possible D gene TRBD1, 6 bases. Germline V lookup: CDR1 ENHRY, CDR2 SYGVKD. The CDR3 has 13 amino acids. Trimming removed 7 bases at V and 4 bases at J, with 14 bases between. The chain's CDR3 is CAIKNSGEYEQYF. CDR3 DNA sequence: TGTGCCATCAAAAATTCAGGGGAGTACGAGCAGTACTTC.

This clone was observed a single time. V gene TRBV4-2 combines with J gene TRBJ1-1, with unresolved D. The CDR3 runs 13 residues. The ends were cut back, 0 bases at V and 5 bases at J, with 7 bases in the middle. The germline gives CDR1 LGHNA, CDR2 YNFKEQ. This chain's CDR3 is CASSQDMGTEAFF. The CDR3 coding sequence is TGTGCCAGCAGCCAAGATATGGGTACTGAAGCTTTCTTT.

CDR3 sequence: CASSEWLAGGPGTDTQYF. The CDR3 DNA reads TGCGCCAGCAGTGAATGGCTAGCGGGAGGGCCTGGCACAGATACGCAGTATTTT. The chain carries TRBV10-2 and TRBJ2-3, with 12 bases lining up with TRBD2. V shed 3 bases, J shed 1 base, and the junction held 8 bases outside the gene matches. CDR1 and CDR2 (germline): WSHSY, SAAADI. The CDR3 contains 18 residues.

This clone has more than one count but fewer than ten. CDR3 nucleotides: TGTGCCAGCAGCCAAGATTTAAGCTCGACGGGAAACACCATATATTTT. As protein: CASSQDLSSTGNTIYF. This chain connects TRBV4-2 to TRBJ1-3, with D unresolved. This CDR3 has 16 residues. Trimming removed 0 bases from V and 4 bases from J, with 13 bases in between. CDR1 and CDR2 (germline): LGHNA, YNFKEQ.

The gene calls are TRBV9 and TRBJ1-1; TRBD1 might be the D (6 bases). The CDR3 is 16 residues long. The germline gives CDR1 SGDLS, CDR2 YYNGEE. V was shortened by 3 bases and J by 1 base, with 16 bases between the two germline ends. The CDR3: CASSASHVQGNTEAFF. In nucleotides, the CDR3 is TGTGCCAGCAGCGCTTCTCATGTACAGGGGAACACTGAAGCTTTCTTT. Based on the CDR3 plus reference TRBV9 and TRBJ1-1, the full variable domain is DSGVTQTPKHLITATGQRVTLRCSPRSGDLSVYWYQQSLDQGLQFLIQYYNGEERAKGNILERFSAQQFPDLHSELNLSSLELGDSALYFCASSASHVQGNTEAFFGQGTRLTVV.

The chain employs TRBV18 and TRBJ2-3; D possibly corresponds to TRBD1 (6 bases). V was pared by 4 bases and J by 4 bases, with 6 bases between. The germline gives CDR1 KGHSH, CDR2 LQKENI. The CDR3 is made up of 12 amino acids. The DNA of the CDR3 is TGTGCCAGCTCACAGGGGGCAGATACGCAGTATTTT. Translation: CASSQGADTQYF.

The chain employs TRBV18 and TRBJ2-7; D is ambiguous. V was trimmed by 5 bases and J by 3 bases, leaving 5 bases between them. The CDR3 is 11 residues long. Germline CDR1 KGHSH, CDR2 LQKENI. CDR3 loop: CASSADYEQYF. Here the CDR3 DNA reads TGTGCCAGCTCAGCCGACTACGAGCAGTACTTC. The variable domain in full, with the rest retrieved from reference TRBV18 and TRBJ2-7, is NAGVMQNPRHLVRRRGQEARLRCSPMKGHSHVYWYRQLPEEGLKFMVYLQKENIIDESGMPKERFSAEFPKEGPSILRIQQVVRGDSAAYFCASSADYEQYFGPGTRLTVT.

The chain recombines TRBV7-2 with TRBJ2-5; 12 nucleotides align to TRBD1. Germline values: CDR1 SGHTA, CDR2 FQGNSA. The CDR3 consists of 16 residues. The V and J ends lost 2 bases and 4 bases, in that order; junction bases with no gene match: 5. Here the CDR3 DNA reads TGTGCCAGCAGCTTATTCGGGACAGGGGGCAGAGAGACCCAGTACTTC. Amino acids: CASSLFGTGGRETQYF.

The chain is built from TRBV30 and TRBJ2-2; tentatively, D is TRBD1 (5 bases). The CDR3 is 15 amino acids. Trimming took off 2 bases at V and 4 bases at J, with 14 bases between the two ends. Germline CDR1 is GTSNPN and CDR2 is SVGIG (reference sequence). The CDR3, as DNA: TGTGCCTGGAGTCCAGGGTTGGGAACCACCGGGGAGCTGTTTTTT. It specifies CAWSPGLGTTGELFF.

The chain employs TRBV6-5 and TRBJ2-7; 8 bases fit TRBD2. V trimming: 2 bases; J trimming: 3 bases; junction bases outside the gene matches: 6. The CDR3 contains 15 residues. Looked up from germline, CDR1 is MNHEY and CDR2 is SVGAGI. The CDR3 region is CASSYVGSGDYEQYF. CDR3 sequence (DNA): TGTGCCAGCAGTTACGTTGGTAGCGGGGACTACGAGCAGTACTTC.

This chain links TRBV19 with TRBJ1-5; 11 bases agree with TRBD1. The germline gives CDR1 LNHDA, CDR2 SQIVND (reference sequence). The length of the CDR3 is 16 residues. The ends lost 4 bases at V and 3 bases at J; junction bases unmatched: 5. The CDR3, as DNA: TGTGCCAGTAGTAACCGGGACAGGGGGATCAATCAGCCCCAGCATTTT. The encoded protein is CASSNRDRGINQPQHF.

The chain carries TRBV30 and TRBJ2-1; no clear D. Germline assignment: CDR1 GTSNPN and CDR2 SVGIG (reference sequence). Trimming pared 6 bases from V and 0 bases from J, leaving 12 bases between. This CDR3 has 14 residues. The CDR3 region is CACTRGISYNEQFF. The CDR3 coding sequence is TGTGCCTGTACCCGCGGAATCTCCTACAATGAGCAGTTCTTC.

This clone came up a few times. The chain is built from TRBV2 and TRBJ2-2; TRBD2 aligns across 11 bases. Germline V gene sequence: CDR1 SNHLY, CDR2 FYNNEI. CDR3 size: 16 residues. The junction had 5 bases not matched to a gene; V was cut back by 5 bases and J by 3 bases. The CDR3 DNA reads TGTGCCAGCAGTAAAACTAGCGGGAGCTACACCGGGGAGCTGTTTTTT. Protein product: CASSKTSGSYTGELFF. Full variable domain (missing parts from reference TRBV2 and TRBJ2-2): EPEVTQTPSHQVTQMGQEVILRCVPISNHLYFYWYRQILGQKVEFLVSFYNNEISEKSEIFDDQFSVERPDGSNFTLKIRSTKLEDSAMYFCASSKTSGSYTGELFFGEGSRLTVL.

CDR3: CASSRQGARINGELFF. The CDR3 coding sequence is TGTGCCAGCAGCCGACAGGGGGCGCGAATCAACGGGGAGCTGTTTTTT. The V and J genes are TRBV7-8 and TRBJ2-2; 10 bases map to TRBD1. Germline CDR1 reads SGHVS; CDR2 reads FQNEAQ. The CDR3 has 16 residues. The trim removed 5 bases at V and 7 bases at J, leaving 10 bases unmatched.